Below, 23 T cell receptor beta chains from the same sample are listed, as sequenced in a study of blood T cells in healthy people across ages. Using a J-beta primer mix together with a sample-barcoded 5' primer, a second PCR was run for roughly 6 to 11 cycles. TCRdb passed the 5' RACE reads through MiXCR, listing each CDR3 protein once. The data hold just over 800,000 distinct CDR3 sequences, with approximately 59% observed a single time. Sequenced: blood. These receptors were collected from a man between 25 and 39 years old in good health.

The chain joins TRBV28 to TRBJ1-1; D remains ambiguous. V lost 3 bases and J 11 bases, leaving 10 bases between the germline ends. CDR3 length: 11 amino acids. CDR1 and CDR2 from the germline V gene are MDHEN and SYDVKM. Here the CDR3 reads CASSFGQKAFF. The CDR3 coding sequence is TGTGCCAGCAGTTTCGGGCAGAAGGCTTTCTTT.

CDR3 sequence (DNA): TGCAGTGCCGTGGGGGGAAACTATGGCTACACCTTC. Translating it yields CSAVGGNYGYTF. V is TRBV20-1 and J is TRBJ1-2, with D perhaps TRBD1 (5 bases). Germline CDR1 and CDR2: DFQATT and SNEGSKA (reference sequence). V lost 6 bases to trimming and J lost 2 bases, with 10 bases between them. There are 12 residues in the CDR3.

This clonotype was found a few times. The V and J genes are TRBV7-6 and TRBJ2-7; 8 positions agree with TRBD1. The CDR3 sequence is 15 residues long. CDR1 and CDR2 (germline): SGHVS, FNYEAQ. Trimming removed 3 bases from V and 2 bases from J; junction bases left unmatched: 6. The CDR3 here is CASSFRSTGAYEQYF. CDR3 sequence (DNA): TGTGCCAGCAGCTTCCGCTCGACAGGGGCCTACGAGCAGTACTTC.

This rearrangement joins TRBV25-1 to TRBJ1-6, with D perhaps TRBD1 (5 bases). CDR3 length equals 17 residues. Trimming pared 1 base from V and 3 bases from J, leaving 13 bases between. Germline loops: CDR1 MGHDK, CDR2 SYGVNS. The CDR3 here is CASSEFGGAGYNSPLHF. Written as DNA, the CDR3 is TGTGCCAGCAGTGAATTCGGAGGGGCCGGCTATAATTCACCCCTCCACTTT.

Here the CDR3 DNA reads TGCAGTGCTAGAGACCGACAGAGACCTGAAGAGACCCAGTACTTC. Protein: CSARDRQRPEETQYF. The chain combines TRBV20-1 with TRBJ2-7; perhaps TRBD1 as D (5 bases). TRBJ2-5 explains the end of the DNA better; the J call may be wrong. This CDR3 contains 15 residues. Germline assignment: CDR1 DFQATT and CDR2 SNEGSKA (reference sequence).

The chain recombines TRBV12-3 or TRBV12-4 with TRBJ1-1, with TRBD1 identical over 10 bases. The V and J ends lost 5 bases and 5 bases, in that order; junction bases with no gene match: 5. CDR3 length: 14 amino acids. The CDR3 region is CASSPGQGVTEAFF. The CDR3 DNA sequence: TGTGCCAGCAGTCCCGGACAGGGGGTAACTGAAGCTTTCTTT.

The rearrangement joins TRBV7-2 to TRBJ2-5; 11 nucleotides agree with TRBD2. This CDR3 contains 16 residues. Per the germline V gene, CDR1 is SGHTA and CDR2 is FQGNSA. Trimming took 4 bases from V and 0 from J; bases not matched to a gene: 4. This CDR3 reads CASSSWTSGYQETQYF. CDR3 nucleotides: TGTGCCAGCAGCTCCTGGACTAGCGGGTACCAAGAGACCCAGTACTTC.

The chain joins TRBV6-1 to TRBJ2-7; no clear D gene. Trimming removed 6 bases from V and 3 bases from J, with 9 bases in between. The CDR3 totals 12 residues. Germline-derived CDR1 and CDR2 are MNHNS and SASEGT. As DNA, the CDR3 is TGTGCCAGCAGCGGAGACATCTACGAGCAGTACTTC. Its translation: CASSGDIYEQYF.

J is TRBJ1-4 and V is TRBV12-3 or TRBV12-4, with D possibly TRBD1 on 5 matching bases. CDR3 length: 14 amino acids. Trimming left V 6 bases short and J 5 bases short, with 13 bases between. The chain's CDR3 is CASSTGAANEKLFF. CDR3 DNA: TGTGCCAGCAGCACCGGGGCAGCAAATGAAAAACTGTTTTTT.

This clonotype was counted between two and nine times. The rearrangement uses TRBV7-2 and TRBJ2-2; D remains unclear. Germline V gene sequence: CDR1 SGHTA, CDR2 FQGNSA. The CDR3 consists of 13 residues. The V and J ends lost 6 bases and 1 base respectively, with 6 bases between them. The CDR3 coding sequence is TGTGCCAGCAGTATACAGAACACCGGGGAGCTGTTTTTT. Translated: CASSIQNTGELFF. Full variable domain (rest looked up from reference TRBV7-2 and TRBJ2-2): GAGVSQSPSNKVTEKGKDVELRCDPISGHTALYWYRQSLGQGLEFLIYFQGNSAPDKSGLPSDRFSAERTGGSVSTLTIQRTQQEDSAVYLCASSIQNTGELFFGEGSRLTVL.

The J gene is TRBJ2-7, the V gene TRBV7-2; D is ambiguous. Trimming cost V 3 bases and J 3 bases, with 9 bases left between them. Germline values: CDR1 SGHTA, CDR2 FQGNSA. The CDR3 contains 13 residues. CDR3 residues: CASSLGVHYEQYF. The CDR3 bases are TGTGCCAGCAGCTTGGGTGTTCACTACGAGCAGTACTTC.

The chain employs TRBV6-2 or TRBV6-3 and TRBJ2-4, with a weak D call TRBD2 (7 bases). Germline CDR1 is MNHEY and CDR2 is SVGEGT. V lost 4 bases and J 9 bases, leaving 22 bases between the germline ends. The CDR3 is 16 residues long. CDR3 bases: TGTGCCAGCAGTTCCCTGGAGAGGGGGGGCCTAGGCATTCAGTACTTC. Amino acids: CASSSLERGGLGIQYF.

The V and J genes are TRBV28 and TRBJ2-3; tentative D call: TRBD1 (5 bases). V was clipped by 1 base and J by 0 bases, with 14 bases between them. The germline CDR1 and CDR2 sequences are MDHEN and SYDVKM. The CDR3 sequence is 17 residues long. CDR3 in amino acids: CASSLSSSGHSTDTQYF. CDR3 nucleotide sequence: TGTGCCAGCAGTTTATCCTCATCCGGACACAGCACAGATACGCAGTATTTT.

This chain links TRBV7-2 with TRBJ2-3; 10 positions match TRBD2. CDR3 size: 19 residues. With 0 bases clipped from V and 5 bases from J, the junction kept 14 bases outside the gene matches. CDR1 SGHTA and CDR2 FQGNSA come from the germline V gene. The CDR3 loop reads CASSLAWGMSGGAIDTQYF. The CDR3 DNA reads as TGTGCCAGCAGCTTAGCGTGGGGTATGAGCGGGGGGGCCATAGATACGCAGTATTTT.

J is TRBJ2-5 and V is TRBV7-2, with D maybe TRBD2 (6 bases). Germline loops: CDR1 SGHTA, CDR2 FQGNSA. This CDR3 has 14 residues. V was trimmed by 3 bases and J by 11 bases, leaving 19 bases between them. As DNA, the CDR3 is TGTGCCAGCAGCTTTATCGGGGGAGGAAATGAGCAGTACTTC. It specifies CASSFIGGGNEQYF.

In its sample, this clonotype was seen a few times. V is TRBV10-3 and J is TRBJ2-1; no firm D call. The ends were cut back, 8 bases at V and 5 bases at J, with 10 bases in the middle. The CDR3 has 12 residues. Germline assignment: CDR1 ENHRY and CDR2 SYGVKD. The CDR3 region has the DNA TGTGCCATCGGACCCGGGCACAATGAGCAGTTCTTC. Protein: CAIGPGHNEQFF.

J is TRBJ2-3 and V is TRBV20-1, with D perhaps assigned TRBD1 or TRBD2 (6 bases each). The CDR3 covers 13 residues. V lost 7 bases, J lost 6 bases, and 17 bases lay in between. Per the germline V gene, CDR1 is DFQATT and CDR2 is SNEGSKA (reference sequence). CDR3 residues: CSERGGGTDTQYF. Here the CDR3 DNA reads TGCAGTGAGAGAGGAGGGGGGACCGATACGCAGTATTTT.

The rearrangement links TRBV7-2 to TRBJ1-5; D unresolved. Per germline, CDR1 SGHTA and CDR2 FQGNSA. Trimming took off 3 bases at V and 5 bases at J, with 17 bases between the two ends. The CDR3 has 16 residues. The DNA of the CDR3 is TGTGCCAGCAGCTTCAATCCGGGCCGTGGGGATCAGCCCCAGCATTTT. It specifies CASSFNPGRGDQPQHF.

The chain couples TRBV7-2 to TRBJ2-3; TRBD2 aligns across 11 bases. The CDR3 covers 14 residues. V was pared by 5 bases and J by 7 bases, with 5 bases of the junction left unmatched. Germline CDR1 and CDR2: SGHTA and FQGNSA. The CDR3 reads CASSLRLAGNTQYF. The CDR3, as DNA: TGTGCCAGCAGCCTGCGACTAGCGGGGAATACGCAGTATTTT.

This clonotype was picked up many times. Here the CDR3 DNA reads TGTGCCAGCAGTTACCCTGGCTCTGGGGCCAACGTCCTGACTTTC. Protein: CASSYPGSGANVLTF. This sequence joins TRBV6-6 and TRBJ2-6; D is ambiguous. The CDR3 runs to 15 residues. V was clipped by 2 bases and J by 0 bases, with 5 bases between them. Per the germline V gene, CDR1 is MNHNY and CDR2 is SVGAGI (reference sequence).

A single count supports this clonotype. The CDR3 protein is CASSTTTGGGADTQYF. The CDR3, as DNA: TGTGCCAGCAGCACTACGACAGGGGGGGGAGCAGATACGCAGTATTTT. The chain joins TRBV7-3 to TRBJ2-3; 9 bases map to TRBD1. The CDR3 runs 16 residues. Germline V gene sequence: CDR1 SGHTA, CDR2 FQGTGA. Trimming took 5 bases from V and 4 from J; bases not matched to a gene: 10.

As concerns this clonotype: A much larger clonotype is one base distant, so this may be a read error. CDR3 in DNA: TGTACCAGCAGCCACGGGGACAGGGGAAGTGAAAAACTGTTTTTT. As protein: CTSSHGDRGSEKLFF. The V and J genes are TRBV7-9 and TRBJ1-4; 10 nucleotides line up with TRBD1. In germline, CDR1 is SEHNR, CDR2 FQNEAQ (reference sequence). This CDR3 has 15 residues.

This clonotype came up a few times. The gene calls are TRBV24-1 and TRBJ2-1, with D perhaps matching TRBD1 (6 bases). The CDR3 has 16 amino acids. Trimming took off 6 bases at V and 4 bases at J, with 18 bases between the two ends. Per germline, CDR1 KGHDR and CDR2 SFDVKD. CDR3 in DNA: TGTGCCACCAGTCCTCCTCCGGGACAACAATACAATGAGCAGTTCTTC. Amino acids: CATSPPPGQQYNEQFF.